This entry lists 21 T cell receptor beta chains sequenced from one sample in a study of T cells in Graves' hyperthyroidism and ophthalmopathy. The TCR beta CDR3 regions underwent amplification using RNA transcripts as the source. HTBI primers were employed in a first-round RT-PCR of the TCR CDR3. TCRdb fed the multiplex PCR reads into MiXCR, producing one record per CDR3 protein. The profile covers about 500,000 distinct CDR3 sequences, with 16% appearing a single time and about 17% taken by the ten largest. Sequences were obtained from blood. These TCRs come from a woman younger than 30 with Graves' hyperthyroidism.

This clonotype was seen only a few times. The chain is built from TRBV20-1 and TRBJ2-1; a weak D match, TRBD2 (6 bases). V gave up 1 base and J gave up 0 bases, with 10 bases separating them. This CDR3 has 15 amino acids. Germline V CDR1 and CDR2: DFQATT, SNEGSKA (reference sequence). This chain's CDR3 is CSARGEAVSYNEQFF. In DNA, the CDR3 is TGCAGTGCTAGAGGGGAGGCGGTCTCCTACAATGAGCAGTTCTTC.

The chain is built from TRBV20-1 and TRBJ2-5, with a weak D call TRBD1 (8 bases). CDR3 length: 18 residues. Trimming pared 0 bases from V and 1 base from J, leaving 21 bases between. Germline V lookup: CDR1 DFQATT, CDR2 SNEGSKA (reference sequence). For the CDR3, the DNA is TGCAGTGCTAGAGATTGGGGGGGACAGGCGTATTCCCAAGAGACCCAGTACTTC. This gives the protein CSARDWGGQAYSQETQYF.

V and J are TRBV6-2 or TRBV6-3 and TRBJ2-1, with D perhaps being TRBD1 or TRBD2 (6 bases each). This CDR3 is built from 17 residues. V was trimmed by 8 bases and J by 4 bases, leaving 24 bases between them. The germline gives CDR1 MNHEY, CDR2 SVGEGT. CDR3 nucleotides: TGTGCCAGCTCCGATTGGGGGGCCACGAGAGTTTACAATGAGCAGTTCTTC. Residues: CASSDWGATRVYNEQFF.

This clonotype was counted a few times. The chain couples TRBV12-3 or TRBV12-4 to TRBJ1-2; D ambiguous. Trimming removed 5 bases at V and 7 bases at J, with 8 bases between. The CDR3 length is 11 residues. CDR3 loop: CASSTGIGYTF. Written as DNA, the CDR3 is TGTGCCAGCAGTACTGGAATTGGCTACACCTTC.

This clonotype came up a few times. This chain uses TRBV7-2 with TRBJ2-7; D is unresolved. CDR1 is SGHTA, CDR2 FQGNSA, per germline. Trimming removed 4 bases from V and 6 bases from J, with 13 bases in between. The CDR3 is 13 amino acids. The CDR3 coding sequence is TGTGCCAGCAGCTACCCAGTCAGTTTCGAGCAGTACTTC. Translating it yields CASSYPVSFEQYF.

The J gene is TRBJ2-1, the V gene TRBV5-1; tentative D call: TRBD2 (6 bases). Trimming stripped 2 bases from V and 0 bases from J, with 9 bases between. The CDR3 sequence is 15 residues long. Germline values: CDR1 SGHRS, CDR2 YFSETQ. The CDR3 nucleotides are TGCGCCAGCAGCTTTCCTAGCGCCTCCTACAATGAGCAGTTCTTC. The encoded protein is CASSFPSASYNEQFF.

A few counts support this clonotype. One end of the junction varies from germline; a read error may be responsible. The chain joins TRBV4-1 to TRBJ2-5; 7 nucleotides match TRBD1. Looked up from germline, CDR1 is MGHRA and CDR2 is YSYEKL. The CDR3 loop spans 11 amino acids. CDR3 protein: CASSQQGQMHF. The CDR3 DNA follows: TGCGCCAGCAGCCAACAGGGACAGATGCACTTC.

The rearrangement links TRBV27 to TRBJ1-3, with D tentatively TRBD1 (5 bases). Germline-derived CDR1 and CDR2 are MNHEY and SMNVEV (reference sequence). This CDR3 contains 16 residues. V was pared by 4 bases and J by 0 bases, with 13 bases between. CDR3 DNA: TGTGCCAGCAGTTCTACCAGGGAAAGCTCTGGAAACACCATATATTTT. Protein product: CASSSTRESSGNTIYF.

This clonotype was seen a few times. V gene TRBV12-3 or TRBV12-4 combines with J gene TRBJ1-4; tentative D call: TRBD1 (5 bases). The CDR3 consists of 14 residues. Trimming stripped 3 bases from V and 5 bases from J, with 10 bases between. The CDR3 sequence: CASSFRSGNEKLFF. As DNA, the CDR3 is TGTGCCAGCAGTTTTAGGTCAGGGAATGAAAAACTGTTTTTT.

This clonotype was detected a few times. This chain uses TRBV9 with TRBJ2-2, with D uncertain. V dropped 4 bases and J dropped 6 bases, with 13 bases sitting between them. Germline CDR1 and CDR2: SGDLS and YYNGEE. The CDR3 has 14 amino acids. The CDR3 DNA reads TGTGCCAGCAGCCATGATGCCCACGCCGGGGAGCTGTTTTTT. Translation gives CASSHDAHAGELFF.

The table lists this clonotype with a few counts. V is TRBV7-9 and J is TRBJ1-6; D is possibly TRBD1 (5 bases). The CDR3 extends over 15 amino acids. Germline V CDR1 and CDR2: SEHNR, FQNEAQ (reference sequence). Trimming removed 5 bases at V and 1 base at J, with 9 bases between. The CDR3 is CASSMKGSYNSPLHF. The CDR3 DNA sequence: TGTGCCAGCAGCATGAAGGGGTCCTATAATTCACCCCTCCACTTT.

The chain is built from TRBV30 and TRBJ2-5, with D tentatively TRBD1 (6 bases). Looked up from germline, CDR1 is GTSNPN and CDR2 is SVGIG (reference sequence). V was cut by 2 bases and J by 2 bases, with 15 bases left in between. This CDR3 has 15 amino acids. This CDR3 is CAWSTLTGYQETQYF. In DNA form, the CDR3 reads TGTGCCTGGAGTACTCTCACAGGGTATCAAGAGACCCAGTACTTC.

The chain joins TRBV5-1 to TRBJ2-2, with D possibly matching TRBD2 (5 bases). The CDR3 sequence is 14 residues long. Germline CDR1 reads SGHRS; CDR2 reads YFSETQ. V was pared by 4 bases and J by 7 bases, with 14 bases between. CDR3 DNA: TGCGCCAGCAGCGTCACGGCGGGCGGCGGGGAGCTGTTTTTT. This sequence encodes CASSVTAGGGELFF.

This clonotype was counted at least ten times. The V gene is TRBV18, the J gene TRBJ1-2, with a weak D call TRBD1 (6 bases). Germline V lookup: CDR1 KGHSH, CDR2 LQKENI. CDR3 length: 14 amino acids. Deletions cut 3 bases from V and 4 bases from J, with 12 bases between. The CDR3 region is CASSPGTRTYGYTF. CDR3 sequence (DNA): TGTGCCAGCTCACCCGGGACAAGGACCTATGGCTACACCTTC.

A few counts support this clonotype. The chain joins TRBV10-3 to TRBJ1-2; D unresolved. Per germline, CDR1 ENHRY and CDR2 SYGVKD. This CDR3 comprises 16 residues. V lost 2 bases and J lost 0, with 13 bases in between. The chain's CDR3 is CAISEPGRFTNYGYTF. In DNA form, the CDR3 reads TGTGCCATCAGTGAGCCCGGGAGATTCACTAACTATGGCTACACCTTC.

The genes are TRBV24-1 and TRBJ2-1; TRBD2 agrees at 12 bases. Germline CDR1 reads KGHDR; CDR2 reads SFDVKD. V shed 5 bases and J 6 bases; nucleotides not matched to a gene: 10. The CDR3 totals 17 residues. The CDR3: CATSGLTSGRSGNEQFF. In DNA, the CDR3 is TGTGCCACCAGTGGCCTGACTAGCGGGAGATCGGGCAATGAGCAGTTCTTC.

The chain combines TRBV12-3 or TRBV12-4 with TRBJ2-7; TRBD2 matches at 11 bases. The CDR3 runs to 14 residues. V was pared by 9 bases and J by 2 bases, with 6 bases of the junction left unmatched. The CDR3 bases are TGTGCCAGTAAGACTAGCGGGGCCCCCTACGAGCAGTACTTC. Translation gives CASKTSGAPYEQYF.

The count of this clonotype is one. This may be a read error: a much more frequent sequence differs by one nucleotide. The chain employs TRBV28 and TRBJ2-3; 9 bases are shared with TRBD2. CDR1 MDHEN and CDR2 SYDVKM come from the germline V gene. The ends lost 7 bases at V and 2 bases at J; junction bases unmatched: 7. There are 15 residues in the CDR3. CDR3 region: CASTISGGYTDTQYF. The CDR3 nucleotides are TGTGCCAGCACCATTAGCGGGGGATACACAGATACGCAGTATTTT. Supplemented by reference TRBV28 and TRBJ2-3, the full variable domain reads DVKVTQSSRYLVKRTGEKVFLECVQDMDHENMFWYRQDPGLGLRLIYFSYDVKMKEKGDIPEGYSVSREKKERFSLILESASTNQTSMYLCASTISGGYTDTQYFGPGTRLTVL.

As concerns this clonotype: This may be a read error, as it is one base from a much larger clone. The chain carries TRBV3-1 and TRBJ2-1, with 10 bases that match TRBD2. The DNA end lines up better with TRBJ2-7; the J call may be wrong. This CDR3 is built from 17 residues. Per germline, CDR1 LGHDT and CDR2 YNNKEL (reference sequence). CDR3 bases: TGTGCCAGCAGCCACGGTCCACTACTAGCGGGGTACAATGAGCAGTACTTC. Translated, it gives CASSHGPLLAGYNEQYF.

This clonotype showed up many times. This rearrangement joins TRBV28 to TRBJ2-3; D is ambiguous. The CDR3 sequence is 12 residues long. Trimming cost V 7 bases and J 6 bases, with 11 bases left between them. From germline, CDR1 is MDHEN and CDR2 SYDVKM. CDR3 sequence (DNA): TGTGCCAGCACCGCAGACCTGGATACGCAGTATTTT. Translating gives CASTADLDTQYF. The whole variable domain, remainder taken from reference TRBV28 and TRBJ2-3, is DVKVTQSSRYLVKRTGEKVFLECVQDMDHENMFWYRQDPGLGLRLIYFSYDVKMKEKGDIPEGYSVSREKKERFSLILESASTNQTSMYLCASTADLDTQYFGPGTRLTVL.

Ten or more counts support this clonotype. This chain connects TRBV5-6 to TRBJ1-1; tentatively, D is TRBD1 (5 bases). Deletions cut 2 bases from V and 3 bases from J, with 8 bases between. CDR3 length: 13 residues. Germline CDR1 is SGHDT and CDR2 is YYEEEE. CDR3 DNA sequence: TGTGCCAGCAGCTTTGCGGGGGACACTGAAGCTTTCTTT. Translated: CASSFAGDTEAFF.